This passage covers 20 T cell receptor beta chains from one sample sequenced in a study of CD8 T cells in Susac syndrome. Random hexamers were used to reverse transcribe the RNA input (about 0.45 to 1 ug). Each CDR3 protein gets one entry after TCRdb re-called the immunoSEQ multiplex PCR reads with MiXCR. The sample has 180,000 or so distinct CDR3 sequences, just under 95% seen once. Material for sequencing was CD4+ T cells from PBMCs. The source of these receptors is a human donor in good health.

This clonotype appeared a few times. This chain links TRBV5-4 with TRBJ1-5, with a tentative D call TRBD1 (6 bases). This CDR3 contains 15 residues. Germline V CDR1 and CDR2: SGHNT, YYREEE (reference sequence). V lost 5 bases to trimming and J lost 0 bases, with 12 bases between them. The DNA for the CDR3 is TGTGCCAGCAGTCCGGGGGGCTATAGCAATCAGCCCCAGCATTTT. This sequence encodes CASSPGGYSNQPQHF.

The V gene is TRBV27, the J gene TRBJ1-6; TRBD1 matches at 11 bases. The CDR3 sequence is 12 residues long. V lost 3 bases, J lost 14 bases, and 0 bases stayed unmatched. CDR1 and CDR2 (germline): MNHEY, SMNVEV (reference sequence). CDR3 DNA: TGTGCCAGCAGTTTGGGACAGGGGGCCCTCCACTTT. Protein: CASSLGQGALHF.

The chain joins TRBV5-1 to TRBJ1-1; D is perhaps TRBD1 (5 bases). Trimming left V 7 bases short and J 4 bases short, with 17 bases between. The CDR3 is 14 residues long. Germline lookup yields CDR1 SGHRS and CDR2 YFSETQ. CDR3 sequence reads: CASAYGGEGTEAFF. In DNA, the CDR3 is TGCGCCAGCGCGTACGGGGGAGAGGGCACTGAAGCTTTCTTT.

The chain employs TRBV7-2 and TRBJ2-1; 8 positions match TRBD1. From germline, CDR1 is SGHTA and CDR2 FQGNSA. After removal of 8 bases from V and 0 bases from J, the junction contained 3 bases not matched to a gene. The CDR3 is 14 amino acids. CDR3 sequence reads: CASRDRSSYNEQFF. The CDR3 DNA follows: TGTGCCAGCCGGGACAGGAGCTCCTACAATGAGCAGTTCTTC.

The chain couples TRBV27 to TRBJ1-5, with D perhaps matching TRBD1 (6 bases). The CDR3 length is 14 residues. Trimming removed 3 bases at V and 1 base at J, with 7 bases between. Germline V gives CDR1 MNHEY, CDR2 SMNVEV (reference sequence). The CDR3 sequence is CASSFRGSNQPQHF. In DNA, the CDR3 is TGTGCCAGCAGTTTCAGGGGAAGCAATCAGCCCCAGCATTTT.

This chain connects TRBV19 to TRBJ2-7; D tentatively reads TRBD1 or TRBD2 (5 bases each). Germline V gene lookup returns CDR1 LNHDA and CDR2 SQIVND (reference sequence). This CDR3 is 14 amino acids long. The ends were cut back, 5 bases at V and 3 bases at J, with 14 bases in the middle. This CDR3 is CASSLPGGVYEQYF. In DNA, the CDR3 is TGTGCCAGTAGTCTCCCTGGGGGTGTCTACGAGCAGTACTTC.

V gene TRBV29-1 combines with J gene TRBJ2-5, with D unresolved. The CDR3 runs 12 residues. V lost 3 bases, J lost 1 base, and 6 bases lay in between. CDR1 is SQVTM and CDR2 is ANQGSEA in the germline V gene. CDR3 in amino acids: CSVEPVQETQYF. DNA for the CDR3: TGCAGCGTTGAGCCGGTCCAAGAGACCCAGTACTTC.

This clonotype was counted a single time. In nucleotides, the CDR3 is TGTGCCAGCAGTCCCCTGGTCGGTTCACCCCTCCACTTT. This translates into CASSPLVGSPLHF. This chain connects TRBV12-3 or TRBV12-4 to TRBJ1-6; D gene unclear. V lost 5 bases, J lost 9 bases, and 11 bases lay in between. This CDR3 spans 13 amino acids.

The chain recombines TRBV5-1 with TRBJ2-3, with D possibly matching TRBD1 (6 bases). Between the trimmed V and J ends, which lost 4 bases and 5 bases, there was a span of 8 bases. The CDR3 has 12 residues. The germline CDR1 and CDR2 sequences are SGHRS and YFSETQ. CDR3 DNA sequence: TGCGCCAGCAGCACAGGGAGAGATACGCAGTATTTT. This codes for CASSTGRDTQYF.

CDR3 sequence: CASGGYNEQFF. The CDR3 DNA follows: TGTGCCAGCGGGGGATACAATGAGCAGTTCTTC. The chain joins TRBV2 to TRBJ2-1; D possibly matches TRBD1 or TRBD2 (5 bases each). There are 11 residues in the CDR3. With 8 bases removed from V and 4 bases from J, the gap between germline ends came to 6 bases. The V gene's germline CDR1 is SNHLY and CDR2 FYNNEI.

V usage is TRBV7-2 and J usage is TRBJ2-1; D perhaps matches TRBD1 (6 bases). Trimming pared 0 bases from V and 9 bases from J, leaving 24 bases between. There are 18 residues in the CDR3. Germline CDR1 reads SGHTA; CDR2 reads FQGNSA. This chain's CDR3 is CASSLADRSTGLRGEQFF. The CDR3, as DNA: TGTGCCAGCAGCTTAGCTGATCGTTCGACAGGCCTCCGGGGTGAGCAGTTCTTC.

The rearrangement joins TRBV4-3 to TRBJ1-1; D is uncertain. Trimming took off 0 bases at V and 5 bases at J, with 13 bases between the two ends. Germline V lookup: CDR1 LGHNA, CDR2 YSLEER. The CDR3 consists of 15 residues. Written as DNA, the CDR3 is TGCGCCAGCAGCCAAGAGGTCCATACGGTTACTGAAGCTTTCTTT. This encodes CASSQEVHTVTEAFF.

The V gene is TRBV6-4, the J gene TRBJ1-2; D unresolved. CDR1 and CDR2 from the germline V gene are MRHNA and SNTAGT. This CDR3 contains 10 residues. In DNA, the CDR3 is TGTGGACACCCCGGGGATGGCTACACCTTC. This codes for CGHPGDGYTF.

The CDR3 nucleotides read TGTGCCACCAGTGATTTGCGGCAGGAGTCAGAAAAACTGTTTTTT. Protein sequence: CATSDLRQESEKLFF. The rearrangement joins TRBV24-1 to TRBJ1-4; D remains unclear. This CDR3 spans 15 amino acids. From germline, CDR1 is KGHDR and CDR2 SFDVKD. Trimming stripped 0 bases from V and 8 bases from J, with 12 bases between.

The rearrangement links TRBV7-9 to TRBJ2-7; 12 bases are a match to TRBD2. This CDR3 has 18 residues. Germline loops: CDR1 SEHNR, CDR2 FQNEAQ (reference sequence). V trimming: 4 bases; J trimming: 3 bases; junction bases outside the gene matches: 13. CDR3 in amino acids: CASSSPGLAGWNDYEQYF. The CDR3 bases are TGTGCCAGCAGCTCCCCAGGACTAGCGGGGTGGAATGACTACGAGCAGTACTTC.

The rearrangement joins TRBV24-1 to TRBJ1-2, with 9 bases matching TRBD1. CDR3 length: 16 residues. The junction had 4 bases not matched to a gene; V was cut back by 3 bases and J by 0 bases. CDR1 is KGHDR, CDR2 SFDVKD, per germline. This CDR3 reads CATSDRQGGTNYGYTF. As DNA, the CDR3 is TGTGCCACCAGTGATCGACAGGGGGGAACTAACTATGGCTACACCTTC.

This chain uses TRBV15 with TRBJ1-5; D is unclear. Looked up from germline, CDR1 is LNHNV and CDR2 is YYDKDF (reference sequence). The CDR3 length is 13 residues. Trimming took off 0 bases at V and 6 bases at J, with 6 bases between the two ends. The CDR3 sequence is CATSRDSAQPQHF. CDR3 in DNA: TGTGCCACCAGCAGAGATTCTGCTCAGCCCCAGCATTTT.

V is TRBV29-1 and J is TRBJ2-5; D may be TRBD1 (6 bases). Germline V gene sequence: CDR1 SQVTM, CDR2 ANQGSEA. Trimming took off 7 bases at V and 5 bases at J, with 17 bases between the two ends. This CDR3 contains 13 residues. CDR3 sequence reads: CSGKQGGVETQYF. CDR3 DNA sequence: TGCAGCGGAAAACAGGGTGGCGTGGAGACCCAGTACTTC.

The chain employs TRBV24-1 and TRBJ2-5; a possible D gene is TRBD1 (5 bases). Trimming pared 3 bases from V and 3 bases from J, leaving 10 bases between. The CDR3 has 14 amino acids. CDR1 KGHDR and CDR2 SFDVKD come from the germline V gene. The CDR3 sequence is CATSDPGREETQYF. CDR3 DNA: TGTGCCACCAGTGATCCTGGCAGGGAAGAGACCCAGTACTTC.

J is TRBJ2-7 and V is TRBV20-1; possible D gene TRBD2, 6 bases. Trimming removed 6 bases from V and 2 bases from J, with 17 bases in between. This CDR3 comprises 14 residues. Germline V gene sequence: CDR1 DFQATT, CDR2 SNEGSKA (reference sequence). In DNA form, the CDR3 reads TGCAGTGCCCTACCATATAGCGGTACCTACGAGCAGTACTTC. This sequence encodes CSALPYSGTYEQYF.